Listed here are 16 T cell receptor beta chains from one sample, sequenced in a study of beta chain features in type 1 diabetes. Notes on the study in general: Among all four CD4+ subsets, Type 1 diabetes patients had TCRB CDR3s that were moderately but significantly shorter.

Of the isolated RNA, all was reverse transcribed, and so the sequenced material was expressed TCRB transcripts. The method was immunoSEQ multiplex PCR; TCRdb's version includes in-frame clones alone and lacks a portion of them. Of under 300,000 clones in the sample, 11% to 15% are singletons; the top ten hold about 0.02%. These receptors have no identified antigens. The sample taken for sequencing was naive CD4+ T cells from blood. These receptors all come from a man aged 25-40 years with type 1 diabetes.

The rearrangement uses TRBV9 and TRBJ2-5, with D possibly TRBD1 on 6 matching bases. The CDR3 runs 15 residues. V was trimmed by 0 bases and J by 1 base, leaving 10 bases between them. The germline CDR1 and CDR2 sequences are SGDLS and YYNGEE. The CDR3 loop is CASSVVSTGQETQYF. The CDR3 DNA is TGTGCCAGCAGCGTAGTATCGACAGGCCAAGAGACCCAGTACTTC.

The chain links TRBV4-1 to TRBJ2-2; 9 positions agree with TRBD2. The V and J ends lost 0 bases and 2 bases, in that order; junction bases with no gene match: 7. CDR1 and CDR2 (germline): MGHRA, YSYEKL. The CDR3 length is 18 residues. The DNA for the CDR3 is TGCGCCAGCAGCCAAGATCGCCTAGCGGGGATAAACACCGGGGAGCTGTTTTTT. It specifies CASSQDRLAGINTGELFF.

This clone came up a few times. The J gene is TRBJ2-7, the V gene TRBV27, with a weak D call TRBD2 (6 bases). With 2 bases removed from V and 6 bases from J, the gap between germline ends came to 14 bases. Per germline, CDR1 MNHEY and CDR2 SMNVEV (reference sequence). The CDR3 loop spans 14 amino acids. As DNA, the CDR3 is TGTGCCAGCAGTTTAAGCCAGGGAGGAGGCGAGCAGTACTTC. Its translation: CASSLSQGGGEQYF.

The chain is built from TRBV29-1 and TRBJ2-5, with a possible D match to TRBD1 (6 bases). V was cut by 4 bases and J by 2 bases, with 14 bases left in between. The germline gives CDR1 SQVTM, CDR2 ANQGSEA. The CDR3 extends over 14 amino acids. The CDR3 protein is CSVGGRQVQETQYF. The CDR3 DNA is TGCAGCGTTGGGGGTAGACAGGTTCAAGAGACCCAGTACTTC. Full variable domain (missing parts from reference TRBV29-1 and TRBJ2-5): SAVISQKPSRDICQRGTSLTIQCQVDSQVTMMFWYRQQPGQSLTLIATANQGSEATYESGFVIDKFPISRPNLTFSTLTVSNMSPEDSSIYLCSVGGRQVQETQYFGPGTRLLVL.

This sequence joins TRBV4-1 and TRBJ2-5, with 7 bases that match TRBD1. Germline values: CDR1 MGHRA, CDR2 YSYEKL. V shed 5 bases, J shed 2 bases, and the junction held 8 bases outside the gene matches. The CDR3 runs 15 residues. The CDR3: CASSADREPQETQYF. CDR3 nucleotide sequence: TGCGCCAGCAGCGCCGACAGGGAACCACAAGAGACCCAGTACTTC.

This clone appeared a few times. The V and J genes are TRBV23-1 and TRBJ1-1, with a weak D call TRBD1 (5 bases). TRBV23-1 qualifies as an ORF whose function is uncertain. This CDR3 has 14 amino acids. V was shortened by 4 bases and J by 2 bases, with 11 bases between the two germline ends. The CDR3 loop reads CASSRRTRNTEAFF. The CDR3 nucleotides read TGCGCCAGCAGTCGGCGGACACGAAACACTGAAGCTTTCTTT.

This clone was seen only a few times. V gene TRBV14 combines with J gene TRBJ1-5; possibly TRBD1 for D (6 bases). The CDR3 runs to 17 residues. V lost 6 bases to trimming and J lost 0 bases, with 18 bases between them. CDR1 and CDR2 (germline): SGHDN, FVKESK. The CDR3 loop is CASRIFSSGVSNQPQHF. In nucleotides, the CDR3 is TGTGCCAGCAGAATCTTCTCTTCAGGGGTTAGCAATCAGCCCCAGCATTTT.

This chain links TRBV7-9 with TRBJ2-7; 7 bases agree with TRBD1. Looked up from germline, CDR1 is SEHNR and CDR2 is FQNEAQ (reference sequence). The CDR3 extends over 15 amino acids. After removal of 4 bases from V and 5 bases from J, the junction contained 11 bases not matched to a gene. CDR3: CASSSQGGAKNEQYF. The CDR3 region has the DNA TGTGCCAGCAGCTCCCAAGGGGGCGCAAAGAACGAGCAGTACTTC.

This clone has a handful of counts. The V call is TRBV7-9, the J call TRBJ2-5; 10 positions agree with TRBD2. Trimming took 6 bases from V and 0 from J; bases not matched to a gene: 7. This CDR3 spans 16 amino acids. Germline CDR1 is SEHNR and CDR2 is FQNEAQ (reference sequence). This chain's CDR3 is CASRRTSGVYQETQYF. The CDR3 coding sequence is TGTGCCAGCAGAAGAACTAGCGGGGTGTACCAAGAGACCCAGTACTTC.

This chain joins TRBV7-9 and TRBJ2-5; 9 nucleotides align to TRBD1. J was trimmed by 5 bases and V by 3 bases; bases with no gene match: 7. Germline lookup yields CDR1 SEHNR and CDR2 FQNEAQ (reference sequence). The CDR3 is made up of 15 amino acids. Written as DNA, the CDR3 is TGTGCCAGCAGCTTCGACTGGGACAGGGCGGAGACCCAGTACTTC. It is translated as CASSFDWDRAETQYF. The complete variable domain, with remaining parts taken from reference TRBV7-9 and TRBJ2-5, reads DTGVSQNPRHKITKRGQNVTFRCDPISEHNRLYWYRQTLGQGPEFLTYFQNEAQLEKSRLLSDRFSAERPKGSFSTLEIQRTEQGDSAMYLCASSFDWDRAETQYFGPGTRLLVL.

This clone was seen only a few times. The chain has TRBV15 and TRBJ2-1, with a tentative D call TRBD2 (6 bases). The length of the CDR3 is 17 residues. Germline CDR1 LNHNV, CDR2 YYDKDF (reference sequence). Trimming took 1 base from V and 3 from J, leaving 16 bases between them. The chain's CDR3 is CATSRGTTWGNYNEQFF. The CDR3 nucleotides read TGTGCCACCAGCAGAGGGACTACATGGGGAAACTACAATGAGCAGTTCTTC.

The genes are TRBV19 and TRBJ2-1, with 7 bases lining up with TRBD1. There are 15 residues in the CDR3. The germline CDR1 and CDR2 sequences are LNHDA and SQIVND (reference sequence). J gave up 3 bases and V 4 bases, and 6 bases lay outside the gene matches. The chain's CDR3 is CASSTAGTDYNEQFF. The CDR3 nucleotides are TGTGCCAGTAGTACCGCCGGGACAGACTACAATGAGCAGTTCTTC.

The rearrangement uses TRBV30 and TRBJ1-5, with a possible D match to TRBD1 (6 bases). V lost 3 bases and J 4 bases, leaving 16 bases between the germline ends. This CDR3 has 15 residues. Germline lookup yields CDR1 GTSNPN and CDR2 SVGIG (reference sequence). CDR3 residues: CAWSGGQGPNQPQHF. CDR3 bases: TGTGCCTGGAGCGGGGGGCAGGGGCCAAATCAGCCCCAGCATTTT.

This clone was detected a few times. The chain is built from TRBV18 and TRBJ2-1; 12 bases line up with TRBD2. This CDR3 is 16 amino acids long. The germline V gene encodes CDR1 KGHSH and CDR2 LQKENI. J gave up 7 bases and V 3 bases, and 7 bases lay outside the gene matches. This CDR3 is CASSPSSGGANNEQFF. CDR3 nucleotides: TGTGCCAGCTCACCGTCTAGCGGGGGGGCTAATAATGAGCAGTTCTTC. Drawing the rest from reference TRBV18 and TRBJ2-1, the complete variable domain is NAGVMQNPRHLVRRRGQEARLRCSPMKGHSHVYWYRQLPEEGLKFMVYLQKENIIDESGMPKERFSAEFPKEGPSILRIQQVVRGDSAAYFCASSPSSGGANNEQFFGPGTRLTVL.

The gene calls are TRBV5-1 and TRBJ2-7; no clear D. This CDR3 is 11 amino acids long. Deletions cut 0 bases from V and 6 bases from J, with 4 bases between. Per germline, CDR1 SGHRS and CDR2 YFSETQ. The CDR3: CASSLEAEQYF. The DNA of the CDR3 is TGCGCCAGCAGCTTGGAAGCCGAGCAGTACTTC.

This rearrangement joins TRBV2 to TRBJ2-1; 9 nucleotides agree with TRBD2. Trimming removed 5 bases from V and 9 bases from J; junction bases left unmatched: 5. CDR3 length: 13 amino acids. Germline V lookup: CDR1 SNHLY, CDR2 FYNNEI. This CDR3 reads CASSLAGAGEQFF. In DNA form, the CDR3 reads TGTGCCAGCAGTTTAGCGGGAGCCGGTGAGCAGTTCTTC.